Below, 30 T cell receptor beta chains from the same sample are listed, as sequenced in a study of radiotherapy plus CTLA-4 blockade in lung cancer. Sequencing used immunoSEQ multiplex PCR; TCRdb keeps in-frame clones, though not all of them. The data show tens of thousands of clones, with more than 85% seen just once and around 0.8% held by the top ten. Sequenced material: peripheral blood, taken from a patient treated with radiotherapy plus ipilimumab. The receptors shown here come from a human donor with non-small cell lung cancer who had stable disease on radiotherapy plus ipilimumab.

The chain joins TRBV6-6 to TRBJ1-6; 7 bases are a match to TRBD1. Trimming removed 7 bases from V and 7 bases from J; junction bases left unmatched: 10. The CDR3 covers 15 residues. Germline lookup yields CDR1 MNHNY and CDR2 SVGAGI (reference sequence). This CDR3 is CASNQAGTENSPLHF. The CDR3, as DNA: TGTGCCAGCAATCAAGCCGGGACAGAGAATTCACCCCTCCACTTT.

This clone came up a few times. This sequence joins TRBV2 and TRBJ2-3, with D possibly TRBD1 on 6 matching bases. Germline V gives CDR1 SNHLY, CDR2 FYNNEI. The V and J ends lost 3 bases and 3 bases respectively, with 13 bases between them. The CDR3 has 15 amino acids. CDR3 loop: CASSDVGQGTDTQYF. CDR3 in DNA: TGTGCCAGCAGTGACGTCGGGCAGGGGACAGATACGCAGTATTTT.

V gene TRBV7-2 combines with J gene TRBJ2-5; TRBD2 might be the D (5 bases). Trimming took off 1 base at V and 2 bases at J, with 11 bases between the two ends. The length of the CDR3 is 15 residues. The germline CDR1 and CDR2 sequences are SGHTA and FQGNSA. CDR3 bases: TGTGCCAGCAGCTTAGGAGCGGCTAGACAAGAGACCCAGTACTTC. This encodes CASSLGAARQETQYF.

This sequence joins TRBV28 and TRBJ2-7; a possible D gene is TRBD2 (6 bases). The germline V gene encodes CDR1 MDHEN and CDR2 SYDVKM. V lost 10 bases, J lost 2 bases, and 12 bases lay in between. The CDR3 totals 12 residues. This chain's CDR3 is CATAGPTYEQYF. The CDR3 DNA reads TGTGCCACCGCGGGACCGACCTACGAGCAGTACTTC.

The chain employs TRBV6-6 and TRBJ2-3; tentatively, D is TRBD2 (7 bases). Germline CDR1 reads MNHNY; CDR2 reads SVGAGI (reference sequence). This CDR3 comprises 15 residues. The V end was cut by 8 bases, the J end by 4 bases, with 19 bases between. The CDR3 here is CASGSLGGPPDTQYF. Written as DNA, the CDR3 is TGTGCCAGCGGCTCCTTGGGGGGGCCCCCAGATACGCAGTATTTT.

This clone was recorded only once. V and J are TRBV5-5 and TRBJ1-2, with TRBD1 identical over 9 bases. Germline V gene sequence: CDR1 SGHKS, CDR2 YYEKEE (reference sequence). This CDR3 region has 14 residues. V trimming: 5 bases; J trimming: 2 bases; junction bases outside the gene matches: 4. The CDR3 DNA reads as TGTGCCAGCAGGGGGACAGGGTTCAACTATGGCTACACCTTC. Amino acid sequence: CASRGTGFNYGYTF.

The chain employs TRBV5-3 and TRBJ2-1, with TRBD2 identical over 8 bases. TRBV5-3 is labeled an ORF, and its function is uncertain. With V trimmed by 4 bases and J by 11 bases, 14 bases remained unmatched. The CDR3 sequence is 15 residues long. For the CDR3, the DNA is TGTGCCAGAAGCCCTGGAGTAGCGGGACCAGTAAAGCAGTTCTTC. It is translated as CARSPGVAGPVKQFF.

The DNA for the CDR3 is TGTGCCAGCAGCTTGGAGTCCGAGCAGTACTTC. Its protein product is CASSLESEQYF. The rearrangement links TRBV7-9 to TRBJ2-7; D not certain. The germline gives CDR1 SEHNR, CDR2 FQNEAQ (reference sequence). The CDR3 loop spans 11 amino acids. Trimming took 3 bases from V and 6 from J, leaving 6 bases between them.

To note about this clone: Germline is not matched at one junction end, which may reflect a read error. CDR3 sequence: CASSISPGGVQLLF. CDR3 bases: TGTGCCAGCAGCATATCGCCGGGGGGGGTCCAGCTTCTCTTT. This rearrangement joins TRBV27 to TRBJ1-1; weak D call: TRBD1 (5 bases). The CDR3 runs 14 residues. Germline-derived CDR1 and CDR2 are MNHEY and SMNVEV (reference sequence).

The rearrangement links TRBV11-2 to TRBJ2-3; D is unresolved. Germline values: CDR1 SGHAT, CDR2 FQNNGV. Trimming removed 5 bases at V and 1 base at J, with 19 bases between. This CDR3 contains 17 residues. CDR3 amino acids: CASSAPVGQPRTDTQYF. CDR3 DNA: TGTGCCAGCAGCGCGCCGGTAGGCCAGCCCCGCACAGATACGCAGTATTTT.

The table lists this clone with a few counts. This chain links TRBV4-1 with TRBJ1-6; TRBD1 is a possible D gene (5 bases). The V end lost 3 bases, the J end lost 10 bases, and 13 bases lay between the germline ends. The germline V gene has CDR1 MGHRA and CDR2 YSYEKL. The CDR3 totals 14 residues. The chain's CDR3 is CASSQGPPGSPLHF. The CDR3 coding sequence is TGCGCCAGCAGCCAGGGGCCCCCGGGGTCACCCCTCCACTTT.

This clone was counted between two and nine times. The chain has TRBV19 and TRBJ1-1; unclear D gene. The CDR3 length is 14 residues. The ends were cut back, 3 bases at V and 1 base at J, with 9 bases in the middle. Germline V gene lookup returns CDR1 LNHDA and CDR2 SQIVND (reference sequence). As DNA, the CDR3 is TGTGCCAGTAGTATTAGGGCAGGGAACACTGAAGCTTTCTTT. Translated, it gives CASSIRAGNTEAFF.

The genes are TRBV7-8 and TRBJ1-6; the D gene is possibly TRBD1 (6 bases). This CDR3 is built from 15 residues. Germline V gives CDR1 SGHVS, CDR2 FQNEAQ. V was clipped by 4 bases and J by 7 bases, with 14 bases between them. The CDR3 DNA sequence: TGTGCCAGCAGCTCGCCTAGGACAGAAAATTCACCCCTCCACTTT. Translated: CASSSPRTENSPLHF.

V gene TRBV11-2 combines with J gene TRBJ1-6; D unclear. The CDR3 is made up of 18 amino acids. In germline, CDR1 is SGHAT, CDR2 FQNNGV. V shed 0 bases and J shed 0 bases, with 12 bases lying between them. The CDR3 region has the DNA TGTGCCAGCAGCTTAGAGCCAGGCGTAAGCTCCTATAATTCACCCCTCCACTTT. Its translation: CASSLEPGVSSYNSPLHF.

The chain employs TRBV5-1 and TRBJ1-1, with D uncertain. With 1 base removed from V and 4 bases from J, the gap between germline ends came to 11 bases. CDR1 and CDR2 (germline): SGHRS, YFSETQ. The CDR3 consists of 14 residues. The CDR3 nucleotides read TGCGCCAGCAGCTTGAATTCGGGGTCCACTGAAGCTTTCTTT. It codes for CASSLNSGSTEAFF. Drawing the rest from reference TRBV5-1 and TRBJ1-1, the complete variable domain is KAGVTQTPRYLIKTRGQQVTLSCSPISGHRSVSWYQQTPGQGLQFLFEYFSETQRNKGNFPGRFSGRQFSNSRSEMNVSTLELGDSALYLCASSLNSGSTEAFFGQGTRLTVV.

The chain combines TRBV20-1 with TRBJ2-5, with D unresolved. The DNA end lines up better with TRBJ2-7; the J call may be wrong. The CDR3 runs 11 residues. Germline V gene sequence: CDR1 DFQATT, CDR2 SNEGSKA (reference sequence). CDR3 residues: CSARKSYEQYF. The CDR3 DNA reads TGCAGTGCTAGAAAGTCCTACGAGCAGTACTTC.

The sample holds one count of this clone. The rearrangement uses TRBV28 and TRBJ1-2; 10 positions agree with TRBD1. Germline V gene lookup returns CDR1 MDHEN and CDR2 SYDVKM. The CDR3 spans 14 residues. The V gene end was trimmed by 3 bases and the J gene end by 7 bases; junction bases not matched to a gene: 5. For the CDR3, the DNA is TGTGCCAGCAGTTTGGGGACAGGGGAGGGTGGCTACACCTTC. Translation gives CASSLGTGEGGYTF.

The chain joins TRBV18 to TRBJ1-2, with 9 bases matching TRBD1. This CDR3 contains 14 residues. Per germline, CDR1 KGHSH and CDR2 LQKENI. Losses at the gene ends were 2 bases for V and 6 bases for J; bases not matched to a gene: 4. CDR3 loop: CASSPDWTGDGYTF. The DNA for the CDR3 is TGTGCCAGCTCACCAGATTGGACAGGGGATGGCTACACCTTC. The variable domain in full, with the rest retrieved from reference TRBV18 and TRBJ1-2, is NAGVMQNPRHLVRRRGQEARLRCSPMKGHSHVYWYRQLPEEGLKFMVYLQKENIIDESGMPKERFSAEFPKEGPSILRIQQVVRGDSAAYFCASSPDWTGDGYTFGSGTRLTVV.

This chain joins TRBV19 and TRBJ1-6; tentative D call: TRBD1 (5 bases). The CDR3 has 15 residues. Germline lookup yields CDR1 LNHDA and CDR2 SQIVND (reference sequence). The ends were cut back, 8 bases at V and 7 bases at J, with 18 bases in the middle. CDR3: CASDGQGRENSPLHF. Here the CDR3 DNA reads TGTGCCAGTGACGGCCAGGGAAGGGAGAATTCACCCCTCCACTTT.

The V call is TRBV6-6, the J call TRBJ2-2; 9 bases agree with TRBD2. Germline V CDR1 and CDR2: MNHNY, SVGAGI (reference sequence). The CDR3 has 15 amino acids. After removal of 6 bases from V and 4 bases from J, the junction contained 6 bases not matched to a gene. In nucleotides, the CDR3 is TGTGCCAGCAGCCAGAGCGGGGGGCCCACCGGGGAGCTGTTTTTT. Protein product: CASSQSGGPTGELFF.

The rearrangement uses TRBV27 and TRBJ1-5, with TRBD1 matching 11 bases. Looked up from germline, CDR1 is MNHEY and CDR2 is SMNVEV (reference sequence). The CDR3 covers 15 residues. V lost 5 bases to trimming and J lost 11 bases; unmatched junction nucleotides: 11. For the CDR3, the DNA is TGTGCCAGCAGTCCGGTGGACAGGGGGCCTGGGGCCCAGCATTTT. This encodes CASSPVDRGPGAQHF.

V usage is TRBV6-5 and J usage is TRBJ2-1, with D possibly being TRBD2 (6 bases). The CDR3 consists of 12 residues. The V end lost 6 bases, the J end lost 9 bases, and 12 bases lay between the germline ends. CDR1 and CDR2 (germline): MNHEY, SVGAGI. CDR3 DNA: TGTGCCAGCAGCTTAACTAGCACTGAGCAGTTCTTC. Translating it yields CASSLTSTEQFF.

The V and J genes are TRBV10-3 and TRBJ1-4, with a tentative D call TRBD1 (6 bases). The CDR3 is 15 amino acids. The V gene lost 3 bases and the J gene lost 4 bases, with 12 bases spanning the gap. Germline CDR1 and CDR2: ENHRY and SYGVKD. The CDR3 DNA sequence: TGTGCCATCAGTGAAAGCCAGGGGTTTAATGAAAAACTGTTTTTT. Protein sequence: CAISESQGFNEKLFF.

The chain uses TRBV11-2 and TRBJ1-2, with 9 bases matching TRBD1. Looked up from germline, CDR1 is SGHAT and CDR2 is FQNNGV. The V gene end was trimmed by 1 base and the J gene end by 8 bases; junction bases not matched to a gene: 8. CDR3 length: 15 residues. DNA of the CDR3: TGTGCCAGCAGCTTAGGGACAGGGGCCGTAACGGGCTACACCTTC. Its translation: CASSLGTGAVTGYTF.

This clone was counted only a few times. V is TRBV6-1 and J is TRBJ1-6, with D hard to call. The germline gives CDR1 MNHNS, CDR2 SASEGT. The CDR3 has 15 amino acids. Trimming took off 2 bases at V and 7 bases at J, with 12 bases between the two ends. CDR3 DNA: TGTGCCAGCAGTGAAAGTATCGTGGTGAATTCACCCCTCCACTTT. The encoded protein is CASSESIVVNSPLHF.

The CDR3 nucleotides are TGTGCCAGCAGCTTGGGCCTAACAGGGGGCGCAGAGACCCAGTACTTC. Translated: CASSLGLTGGAETQYF. This chain connects TRBV5-4 to TRBJ2-5, with 9 bases aligning to TRBD1. Per germline, CDR1 SGHNT and CDR2 YYREEE (reference sequence). The junction had 7 bases not matched to a gene; V was cut back by 0 bases and J by 4 bases. CDR3 size: 16 residues.

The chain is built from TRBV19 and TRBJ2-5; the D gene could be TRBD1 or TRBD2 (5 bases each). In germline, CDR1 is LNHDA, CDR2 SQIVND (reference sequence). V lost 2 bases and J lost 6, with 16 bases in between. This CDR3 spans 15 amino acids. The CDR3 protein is CASSISPGAEKTQYF. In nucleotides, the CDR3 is TGTGCCAGTAGTATATCTCCCGGGGCGGAGAAGACCCAGTACTTC.

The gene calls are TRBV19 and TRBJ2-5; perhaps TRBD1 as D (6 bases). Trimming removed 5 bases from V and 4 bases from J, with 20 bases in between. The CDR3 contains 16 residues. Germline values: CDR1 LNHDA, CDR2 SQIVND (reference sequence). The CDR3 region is CASSGPRSDSGETQYF. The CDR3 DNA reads TGTGCCAGTAGTGGTCCTCGGTCGGACAGCGGAGAGACCCAGTACTTC.

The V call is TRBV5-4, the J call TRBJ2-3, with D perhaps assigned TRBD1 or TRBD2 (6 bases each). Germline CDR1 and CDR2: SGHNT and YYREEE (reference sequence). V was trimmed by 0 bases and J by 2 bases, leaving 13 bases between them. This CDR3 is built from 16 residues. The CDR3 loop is CASSLAPGAPTDTQYF. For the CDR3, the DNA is TGTGCCAGCAGCTTGGCGCCGGGGGCCCCCACAGATACGCAGTATTTT.

For the CDR3, the DNA is TGTGCCAGCAGCCGGGACAGTAACATTCAGTACTTC. Encoded protein: CASSRDSNIQYF. This chain uses TRBV14 with TRBJ2-4; TRBD1 matches 7 bases. This CDR3 comprises 12 residues. Per the germline V gene, CDR1 is SGHDN and CDR2 is FVKESK. V trimming: 4 bases; J trimming: 7 bases; junction bases outside the gene matches: 1.